Listed below are T cell receptor beta chains from one sample, sequenced in a study of T cell changes during pregnancy in multiple sclerosis. Sequencing used immunoSEQ multiplex PCR; TCRdb keeps in-frame clones, though not all of them. The data show about 38,000 clones, 91% seen once. The material was CD8+ T cells from peripheral blood mononuclear cells, obtained after pregnancy. The receptors were gathered from a female donor with multiple sclerosis, enrolled in a pregnancy study. The CDR3 runs from the conserved cysteine through the conserved F or W. A D gene is named only where the DNA matches it firmly. Only part of the rows carry a size: once, few, many, or a class if the clone is expanded.

v_gene: TRBV27; d_gene: TRBD1; j_gene: TRBJ1-4; abundance: -; CDR3nt: TGTGCCAGCAGTTTGGGGACAGGATTTAATGAAAAACTGTTTTTT; CDR3aa: CASSLGTGFNEKLFF
v_gene: TRBV27; d_gene: TRBD1; j_gene: TRBJ1-4; abundance: -; CDR3nt: TGTGCCAGCAGAGGCAGGGGGAGGCCTAATGAAAAACTGTTTTTT; CDR3aa: CASRGRGRPNEKLFF
v_gene: TRBV6-1; d_gene: -; j_gene: TRBJ1-5; abundance: -; CDR3nt: TGTGCCAGCAGTGAAAAGGCTAGTAGCAATCAGCCCCAGCATTTT; CDR3aa: CASSEKASSNQPQHF
v_gene: TRBV7-9; d_gene: TRBD2; j_gene: TRBJ2-7; abundance: -; CDR3nt: TGTGCCAGCAGCTTAGCGACGTCCAGCGGGAGTTACGAGCAGTACTTC; CDR3aa: CASSLATSSGSYEQYF
v_gene: TRBV19; d_gene: -; j_gene: TRBJ1-2; abundance: -; CDR3nt: TGTGCCAGCCTGACAGGTCTCTATGGCTACACCTTC; CDR3aa: CASLTGLYGYTF
v_gene: TRBV27; d_gene: -; j_gene: TRBJ2-5; abundance: -; CDR3nt: TGTGCCAGCAGCCTTACTCCCTTTAAAGTCCCACCCCGGTACTTC; CDR3aa: CASSLTPFKVPPRYF
v_gene: TRBV5-6; d_gene: TRBD2; j_gene: TRBJ2-2; abundance: -; CDR3nt: TGTGCCAGCAGCTTGTGGGGACTAGCGGAGGGCGGGGAGCTGTTTTTT; CDR3aa: CASSLWGLAEGGELFF
v_gene: TRBV5-6; d_gene: -; j_gene: TRBJ2-1; abundance: -; CDR3nt: TGTGCCAGCAGGTTGGGGGCGTCCTCCTACAATGAGCAGTTCTTC; CDR3aa: CASRLGASSYNEQFF
v_gene: TRBV28; d_gene: -; j_gene: TRBJ1-1; abundance: -; CDR3nt: TGTGCCAGCAGTCCAATTCCCGACAAGGCTACTGAAGCTTTCTTT; CDR3aa: CASSPIPDKATEAFF
v_gene: TRBV7-9; d_gene: -; j_gene: TRBJ1-1; abundance: -; CDR3nt: TGTGCCAGCAGCCACGGACAGCGGGAAGCTTTCTTT; CDR3aa: CASSHGQREAFF
v_gene: TRBV19; d_gene: -; j_gene: TRBJ2-1; abundance: -; CDR3nt: TGTGCCAGTAGTATATCAGGGGGGCCCTACAATGAGCAGTTCTTC; CDR3aa: CASSISGGPYNEQFF
v_gene: TRBV27; d_gene: TRBD2; j_gene: TRBJ2-3; abundance: -; CDR3nt: TGTGCCAGCAGCTCCGGGGGGGGATCAGATACGCAGTATTTT; CDR3aa: CASSSGGGSDTQYF
v_gene: TRBV25-1; d_gene: TRBD1; j_gene: TRBJ1-6; abundance: -; CDR3nt: TGTGCCACCGCGGGACAGTATAATTCACCCCTCCACTTT; CDR3aa: CATAGQYNSPLHF
v_gene: TRBV5-1; d_gene: -; j_gene: TRBJ1-2; abundance: -; CDR3nt: TGCGCCAGCAGCCGTAACAGGGTAACAAGCGGCTACACCTTC; CDR3aa: CASSRNRVTSGYTF
v_gene: TRBV15; d_gene: TRBD1; j_gene: TRBJ2-7; abundance: -; CDR3nt: TGTGCCACCAGCAGAGGAACAGGGGCCTACGAGCAGTACTTC; CDR3aa: CATSRGTGAYEQYF
v_gene: TRBV7-9; d_gene: -; j_gene: TRBJ2-7; abundance: -; CDR3nt: TGTGCCAGCAGCTTAGAGGAGGTCTACGAGCAGTACTTC; CDR3aa: CASSLEEVYEQYF
v_gene: TRBV6-1; d_gene: TRBD1; j_gene: TRBJ1-2; abundance: once; CDR3nt: TGTGCCAGCAGTGAAGAGAGGGGGCCCGGCTACACCTTC; CDR3aa: CASSEERGPGYTF
v_gene: TRBV7-9; d_gene: -; j_gene: TRBJ2-7; abundance: -; CDR3nt: TGTGCCAGCAGCTTAGCGAGGGGGGGGGAGCAGTACTTC; CDR3aa: CASSLARGGEQYF
v_gene: TRBV4-1; d_gene: -; j_gene: TRBJ2-7; abundance: -; CDR3nt: TGCGCCAGCAGCCTCGAGATCAGGTACGAGCAGTACTTC; CDR3aa: CASSLEIRYEQYF
v_gene: TRBV10-3; d_gene: -; j_gene: TRBJ2-3; abundance: -; CDR3nt: TGTGCCATCAGTGAGTTTGCTAGTCGGGATACGCAGTATTTT; CDR3aa: CAISEFASRDTQYF
v_gene: TRBV7-6; d_gene: TRBD2; j_gene: TRBJ2-1; abundance: -; CDR3nt: TGTGCCAGCAGCCCCCGGACTAGCGGGCTCTCGGATGAGCAGTTCTTC; CDR3aa: CASSPRTSGLSDEQFF
v_gene: TRBV19; d_gene: -; j_gene: TRBJ2-1; abundance: -; CDR3nt: TGTGCCAGCAGTGGGGGGTACAATGAGCAGTTCTTC; CDR3aa: CASSGGYNEQFF
v_gene: TRBV29-1; d_gene: -; j_gene: TRBJ1-1; abundance: -; CDR3nt: TGCAGCGTTGCCCGGGATGGAGCTGAAGCTTTCTTT; CDR3aa: CSVARDGAEAFF
v_gene: TRBV15; d_gene: -; j_gene: TRBJ2-3; abundance: few; CDR3nt: TGTGCCACCAGCAGAGTTGCGGGTTCCGCAGATACGCAGTATTTT; CDR3aa: CATSRVAGSADTQYF
v_gene: TRBV7-9; d_gene: TRBD2; j_gene: TRBJ2-3; abundance: few; CDR3nt: TGTGCCAGCAGCCATAGCGGGGGCACAGATACGCAGTATTTT; CDR3aa: CASSHSGGTDTQYF
v_gene: TRBV19; d_gene: TRBD2; j_gene: TRBJ2-5; abundance: -; CDR3nt: TGTGCCAGTAGTATCACCGGACTAGGGACCCAGTACTTC; CDR3aa: CASSITGLGTQYF
v_gene: TRBV7-9; d_gene: TRBD1; j_gene: TRBJ1-4; abundance: -; CDR3nt: TGTGCCAGCAGCTCTACCGGGACAGGGGATGAAAAACTGTTTTTT; CDR3aa: CASSSTGTGDEKLFF
v_gene: TRBV9; d_gene: -; j_gene: TRBJ2-1; abundance: -; CDR3nt: TGTGCCAGCAGCCCCTTTAATTCCTACAATGAGCAGTTCTTC; CDR3aa: CASSPFNSYNEQFF
v_gene: TRBV13; d_gene: TRBD2; j_gene: TRBJ2-7; abundance: -; CDR3nt: TGTGCCAGCAGCTTTGGGGGGGGGACCAGCTCCTACGAGCAGTACTTC; CDR3aa: CASSFGGGTSSYEQYF
v_gene: TRBV9; d_gene: TRBD1; j_gene: TRBJ2-7; abundance: -; CDR3nt: TGTGCCAGCAGCGTAGGGCCGGACAGGGATTACGAGCAGTACTTC; CDR3aa: CASSVGPDRDYEQYF
v_gene: TRBV28; d_gene: -; j_gene: TRBJ2-3; abundance: -; CDR3nt: TGTGCCAGCAGTTCCTGGGACTTCGACCGGGGGCAGTATTTT; CDR3aa: CASSSWDFDRGQYF
v_gene: TRBV2; d_gene: -; j_gene: TRBJ2-7; abundance: -; CDR3nt: TGTGCCAGCAGTGCGGTCTTGGTCCACGAGCAGTACTTC; CDR3aa: CASSAVLVHEQYF
v_gene: TRBV27; d_gene: -; j_gene: TRBJ2-6; abundance: once; CDR3nt: TGTGCCAGCAGTGGTGGGAGCTCTGGGGCCAACGTCCTGACTTTC; CDR3aa: CASSGGSSGANVLTF
v_gene: TRBV11-1; d_gene: TRBD1; j_gene: TRBJ1-1; abundance: -; CDR3nt: TGTGCCAGCAGCTTCAGGGGGCCGGGACCGCGGGCTTTCTTT; CDR3aa: CASSFRGPGPRAFF
v_gene: TRBV28; d_gene: TRBD2; j_gene: TRBJ2-7; abundance: -; CDR3nt: TGTGCCAGCATGGGTCCTTCTTATCCGGGACTAGCGGGAGGAGTGGGGGAGCAGTACTTC; CDR3aa: CASMGPSYPGLAGGVGEQYF
v_gene: TRBV5-5; d_gene: -; j_gene: TRBJ1-6; abundance: -; CDR3nt: TGTGCCAGCAGCTTAACGGACGGGAGTAATTCACCCCTCCACTTT; CDR3aa: CASSLTDGSNSPLHF
v_gene: TRBV6-5; d_gene: TRBD2; j_gene: TRBJ2-1; abundance: -; CDR3nt: TGTGCCAGCAGTTCCGTCAGACTAGCGGACAATGAGCAGTTCTTC; CDR3aa: CASSSVRLADNEQFF
v_gene: TRBV2; d_gene: TRBD1; j_gene: TRBJ2-5; abundance: -; CDR3nt: TGTGCCAGCAGTGAAGAAGGTAGGGGACAGAGATACCAAGAGACCCAGTACTTC; CDR3aa: CASSEEGRGQRYQETQYF
v_gene: TRBV4-1; d_gene: -; j_gene: TRBJ1-5; abundance: -; CDR3nt: TGCGCCAGCAGACCAGACTCGGCTAGCAATCAGCCCCAGCATTTT; CDR3aa: CASRPDSASNQPQHF
v_gene: TRBV11-2; d_gene: -; j_gene: TRBJ1-2; abundance: -; CDR3nt: TGTGCCAGCAGCGGGGCCCTCCGTGGCTACACCTTC; CDR3aa: CASSGALRGYTF
v_gene: TRBV6-5; d_gene: -; j_gene: TRBJ2-1; abundance: -; CDR3nt: TGTGCCACCGGGCAGGGCTCCTACAATGAGCAGTTCTTC; CDR3aa: CATGQGSYNEQFF
v_gene: TRBV4-2; d_gene: -; j_gene: TRBJ2-1; abundance: -; CDR3nt: TGTGCCAGCAGCCAGTCCCGGGATTTATTTCACAATGAGCAGTTCTTC; CDR3aa: CASSQSRDLFHNEQFF
v_gene: TRBV2; d_gene: -; j_gene: TRBJ2-5; abundance: -; CDR3nt: TGTGCCAGCCATAACAGGGACAAGAGGGAGACCCAGTACTTC; CDR3aa: CASHNRDKRETQYF
v_gene: TRBV4-2; d_gene: -; j_gene: TRBJ2-7; abundance: once; CDR3nt: TGTGCCAGCAGCCAAGAACACGGGATAGCCTACGAGCAGTACTTC; CDR3aa: CASSQEHGIAYEQYF
v_gene: TRBV9; d_gene: -; j_gene: TRBJ2-7; abundance: -; CDR3nt: TGTGCCAGCAGCCCCAACGGGGGAGGCTACGAGCAGTACTTC; CDR3aa: CASSPNGGGYEQYF
v_gene: TRBV29-1; d_gene: TRBD2; j_gene: TRBJ2-3; abundance: -; CDR3nt: TGCAGCGTTGAAGATGGACTAGCCCTAGATACGCAGTATTTT; CDR3aa: CSVEDGLALDTQYF
v_gene: TRBV9; d_gene: TRBD2; j_gene: TRBJ2-1; abundance: -; CDR3nt: TGTGCCAGCAGCGTGGGTAGCGGGGCTGAGCAGTTCTTC; CDR3aa: CASSVGSGAEQFF
v_gene: TRBV28; d_gene: TRBD1; j_gene: TRBJ1-2; abundance: -; CDR3nt: TGTGCCAGCATCGGGACAGCCAATGGCTACACCTTC; CDR3aa: CASIGTANGYTF
v_gene: TRBV7-8; d_gene: -; j_gene: TRBJ2-1; abundance: once; CDR3nt: TGTGCCAGCAGCATGAGGGGGGAGCAGTTCTTC; CDR3aa: CASSMRGEQFF
v_gene: TRBV13; d_gene: -; j_gene: TRBJ1-1; abundance: -; CDR3nt: TGTGCCAGCAGCGACCAGGGGCTGGGCACTGAAGCTTTCTTT; CDR3aa: CASSDQGLGTEAFF
v_gene: TRBV5-4; d_gene: -; j_gene: TRBJ1-2; abundance: -; CDR3nt: TGTGCCAGCAGACCGCTCCCGGCAGGGACTTCCTATGGCTACACCTTC; CDR3aa: CASRPLPAGTSYGYTF
v_gene: TRBV29-1; d_gene: -; j_gene: TRBJ1-2; abundance: -; CDR3nt: TGCAGCGTTGATTCTTATCGGTCAGGGAACTATGGCTACACCTTC; CDR3aa: CSVDSYRSGNYGYTF
v_gene: TRBV7-2; d_gene: TRBD2; j_gene: TRBJ2-1; abundance: -; CDR3nt: TGTGCCAGCAGCTTAGCTGGTAGCGGGAGAATCTCCTACAATGAGCAGTTCTTC; CDR3aa: CASSLAGSGRISYNEQFF
v_gene: TRBV6-6; d_gene: TRBD2; j_gene: TRBJ2-1; abundance: -; CDR3nt: TGTGCCAGCAGTTACGTGGGAGGGCCGAATGAGCAGTTCTTC; CDR3aa: CASSYVGGPNEQFF
v_gene: TRBV6-1; d_gene: TRBD2; j_gene: TRBJ2-7; abundance: many; CDR3nt: TGTGCCAGCAGTGAACTAGCGGGAGGGTCCCACGAGCAGTACTTC; CDR3aa: CASSELAGGSHEQYF
v_gene: TRBV30; d_gene: -; j_gene: TRBJ1-3; abundance: -; CDR3nt: TGTGCCTGGGACGTTAACATTAAGCGCGGTGGAAACACCATATATTTT; CDR3aa: CAWDVNIKRGGNTIYF
v_gene: TRBV10-2; d_gene: TRBD1; j_gene: TRBJ1-1; abundance: once; CDR3nt: TGCGCCAGCAGTGAGAGGGGGCACGTCACTGAAGCTTTCTTT; CDR3aa: CASSERGHVTEAFF
v_gene: TRBV7-9; d_gene: -; j_gene: TRBJ2-5; abundance: -; CDR3nt: TGTGCCAGCAGCTTAGGGGTAGGGGTTCAAGAGACCCAGTACTTC; CDR3aa: CASSLGVGVQETQYF
v_gene: TRBV28; d_gene: -; j_gene: TRBJ2-7; abundance: -; CDR3nt: TGTGCCAGCAGCCACTACGAGCAGTACTTC; CDR3aa: CASSHYEQYF